Each of the 8 T cell receptor beta chains below was sequenced from the same sample in a study of T cells in Graves' hyperthyroidism and ophthalmopathy. Authors of the study amplified TCR beta CDR3 regions from RNA transcripts. RT-PCR in the first round (using the HTBI primer set) targeted the TCR CDR3. Each CDR3 protein is one row after TCRdb ran MiXCR on the multiplex PCR reads. This table holds fewer than 700,000 distinct CDR3 sequences, 15% to 20% found once. Sample: blood. The receptor set was obtained from a woman under 30 with Graves' ophthalmopathy.

This clonotype was recorded at least ten times. This chain joins TRBV20-1 and TRBJ1-6, with 10 bases matching TRBD1. Trimming took 2 bases from V and 8 from J; bases not matched to a gene: 3. CDR1 is DFQATT, CDR2 SNEGSKA, per germline (reference sequence). CDR3 length: 14 residues. In DNA form, the CDR3 reads TGCAGTGCTAGAACGGGACAGGGGTATTCACCCCTCCACTTT. Its translation is CSARTGQGYSPLHF.

This clonotype was recorded many times. The genes are TRBV7-2 and TRBJ1-1; no firm D call. Trimming took 2 bases from V and 1 from J, leaving 5 bases between them. The CDR3 has 13 residues. CDR1 and CDR2 from the germline V gene are SGHTA and FQGNSA. The CDR3 loop reads CASSLRSNTEAFF. The CDR3 DNA reads as TGTGCCAGCAGCTTACGCTCGAACACTGAAGCTTTCTTT.

This chain links TRBV19 with TRBJ1-4; a weak D match, TRBD1 (5 bases). The CDR3 totals 14 residues. V lost 6 bases and J lost 4, with 12 bases in between. Germline-derived CDR1 and CDR2 are LNHDA and SQIVND (reference sequence). The CDR3 loop reads CASSPGLGNEKLFF. The CDR3 nucleotides are TGTGCCAGTAGCCCGGGACTGGGTAATGAAAAACTGTTTTTT.

The V call is TRBV29-1, the J call TRBJ2-5, with TRBD1 as a possible D gene (6 bases). The CDR3 runs 14 residues. With 7 bases removed from V and 3 bases from J, the gap between germline ends came to 18 bases. Germline V gene data show CDR1 as SQVTM and CDR2 as ANQGSEA. The CDR3 DNA sequence: TGCAGCGCCTGGACAGACGGAACCGAAGAGACCCAGTACTTC. It encodes CSAWTDGTEETQYF.

This clonotype was picked up a small number of times. The chain is built from TRBV4-1 and TRBJ1-1; no firm D call. Trimming stripped 1 base from V and 7 bases from J, with 13 bases between. This CDR3 has 14 residues. CDR1 MGHRA and CDR2 YSYEKL come from the germline V gene. Here the CDR3 DNA reads TGCGCCAGCAGCCAAGCGGGAGCGGCGCGTGAAGCTTTCTTT. Translation gives CASSQAGAAREAFF.

This clonotype was seen ten or more times. The V gene is TRBV28, the J gene TRBJ2-7, with a possible D match to TRBD1 (6 bases). V was cut by 6 bases and J by 2 bases, with 14 bases left in between. This CDR3 is built from 14 residues. The germline gives CDR1 MDHEN, CDR2 SYDVKM. The CDR3 nucleotides read TGTGCCAGCAGCCACGGGACATCTACCTACGAGCAGTACTTC. It yields the protein CASSHGTSTYEQYF. The variable domain in full, completed from reference TRBV28 and TRBJ2-7, reads DVKVTQSSRYLVKRTGEKVFLECVQDMDHENMFWYRQDPGLGLRLIYFSYDVKMKEKGDIPEGYSVSREKKERFSLILESASTNQTSMYLCASSHGTSTYEQYFGPGTRLTVT.

Many counts were recorded for this clonotype. The chain links TRBV27 to TRBJ2-6, with 8 bases fitting TRBD2. The trim removed 7 bases at V and 1 base at J, leaving 3 bases unmatched. Germline lookup yields CDR1 MNHEY and CDR2 SMNVEV (reference sequence). The CDR3 runs 15 residues. The CDR3 loop is CASTSGGSGANVLTF. For the CDR3, the DNA is TGTGCCAGCACCAGCGGGGGATCTGGGGCCAACGTCCTGACTTTC.

This clonotype appeared many times. The V and J genes are TRBV11-2 and TRBJ1-5; D uncertain. Per the germline V gene, CDR1 is SGHAT and CDR2 is FQNNGV. Trimming removed 5 bases from V and 5 bases from J, with 7 bases in between. The CDR3 is 12 amino acids. The CDR3 is CASSKEDQPQHF. In DNA form, the CDR3 reads TGTGCCAGCAGCAAGGAAGATCAGCCCCAGCATTTT.